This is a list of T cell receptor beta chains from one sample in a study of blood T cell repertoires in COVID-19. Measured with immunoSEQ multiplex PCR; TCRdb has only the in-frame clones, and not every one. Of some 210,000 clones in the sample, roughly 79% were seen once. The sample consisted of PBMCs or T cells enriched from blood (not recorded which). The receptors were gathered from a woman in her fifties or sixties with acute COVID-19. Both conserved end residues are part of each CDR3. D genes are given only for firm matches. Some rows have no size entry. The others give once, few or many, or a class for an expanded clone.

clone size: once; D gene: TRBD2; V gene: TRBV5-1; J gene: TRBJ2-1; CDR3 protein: CASSETSGRMEFF; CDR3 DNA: TGCGCCAGCAGCGAGACTAGCGGGAGGATGGAGTTCTTC
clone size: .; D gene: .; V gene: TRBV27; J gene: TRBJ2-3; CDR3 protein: CASSLGPQDTQYF; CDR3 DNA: TGTGCCAGCAGTTTAGGGCCACAGGATACGCAGTATTTT
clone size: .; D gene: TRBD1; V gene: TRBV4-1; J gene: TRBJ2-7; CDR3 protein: CASSQARDSLPYEQYF; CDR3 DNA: TGCGCCAGCAGCCAAGCCCGGGACAGTCTGCCCTACGAGCAGTACTTC
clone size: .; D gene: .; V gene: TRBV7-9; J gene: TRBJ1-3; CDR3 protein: CASSLEGSGNTIYF; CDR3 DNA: TGTGCCAGCAGCTTGGAGGGGTCTGGAAACACCATATATTTT
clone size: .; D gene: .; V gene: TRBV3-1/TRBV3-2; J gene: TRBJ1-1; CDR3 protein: CASSQDSGRNTEAFF; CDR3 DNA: TGTGCCAGCAGCCAAGACTCAGGGCGAAACACTGAAGCTTTCTTT
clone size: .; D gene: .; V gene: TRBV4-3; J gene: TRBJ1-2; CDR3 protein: CASSDHRGNYGYTF; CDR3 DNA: TGCGCCAGCAGCGACCATAGGGGAAACTATGGCTACACCTTC
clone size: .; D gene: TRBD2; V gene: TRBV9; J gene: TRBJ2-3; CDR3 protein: CASSGRLAGGNTDTQYF; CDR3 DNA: TGTGCCAGCAGCGGCCGACTAGCGGGAGGCAACACAGATACGCAGTATTTT
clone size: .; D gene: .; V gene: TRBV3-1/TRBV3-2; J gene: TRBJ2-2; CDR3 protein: CASSQGHVTGELFF; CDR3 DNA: TGTGCCAGCAGCCAAGGGCACGTGACCGGGGAGCTGTTTTTT
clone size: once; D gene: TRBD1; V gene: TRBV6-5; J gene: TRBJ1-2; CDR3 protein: CASSTRTGGFFGYTF; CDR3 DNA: TGTGCCAGCAGTACGAGGACAGGGGGCTTCTTTGGCTACACCTTC
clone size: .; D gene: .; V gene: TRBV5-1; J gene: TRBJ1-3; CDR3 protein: CASSSGPRAGYGNTIYF; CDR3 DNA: TGCGCCAGCAGCTCCGGACCGCGAGCAGGGTATGGAAACACCATATATTTT
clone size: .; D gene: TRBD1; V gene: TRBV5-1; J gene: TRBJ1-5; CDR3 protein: CASSEGGGNQPQHF; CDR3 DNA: TGCGCCAGCAGCGAAGGGGGCGGCAATCAGCCCCAGCATTTT
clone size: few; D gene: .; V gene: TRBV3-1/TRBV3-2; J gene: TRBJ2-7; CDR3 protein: CASSQVGEQYF; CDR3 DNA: TGTGCCAGCAGCCAAGTCGGCGAGCAGTACTTC
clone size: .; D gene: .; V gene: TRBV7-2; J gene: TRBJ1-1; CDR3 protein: CASSYDINMNTEAFF; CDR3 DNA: TGTGCCAGCAGCTACGACATCAACATGAACACTGAAGCTTTCTTT
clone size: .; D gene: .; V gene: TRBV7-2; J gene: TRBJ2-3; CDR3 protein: CASSLAAQGGSTDTQYF; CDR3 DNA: TGTGCCAGCAGCTTAGCGGCGCAGGGTGGGAGCACAGATACGCAGTATTTT
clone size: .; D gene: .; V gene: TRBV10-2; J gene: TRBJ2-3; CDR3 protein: CASSESGDTQYF; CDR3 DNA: TGCGCCAGCAGTGAAAGCGGAGATACGCAGTATTTT
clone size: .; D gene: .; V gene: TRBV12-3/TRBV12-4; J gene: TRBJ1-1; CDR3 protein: CASITTTGTEAFF; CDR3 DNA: TGTGCCAGCATCACAACTACCGGCACTGAAGCTTTCTTT
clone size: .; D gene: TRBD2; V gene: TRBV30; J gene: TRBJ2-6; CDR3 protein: CAWSMGEGGGGANVLTF; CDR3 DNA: TGTGCCTGGAGTATGGGGGAGGGCGGCGGTGGGGCCAACGTCCTGACTTTC
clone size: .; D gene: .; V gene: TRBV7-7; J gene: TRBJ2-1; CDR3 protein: CASSTDGNSYNEQFF; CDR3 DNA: TGTGCCAGCAGCACGGACGGGAACTCCTACAATGAGCAGTTCTTC
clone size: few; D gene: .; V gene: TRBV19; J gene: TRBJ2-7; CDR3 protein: CASSIGGRLYEQYF; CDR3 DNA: TGTGCCAGTAGTATCGGAGGCAGGCTCTACGAGCAGTACTTC
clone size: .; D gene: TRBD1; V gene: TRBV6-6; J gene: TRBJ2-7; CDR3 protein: CASSPGQGNKQYF; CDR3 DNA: TGTGCCAGCAGTCCGGGACAGGGAAACAAGCAGTACTTC
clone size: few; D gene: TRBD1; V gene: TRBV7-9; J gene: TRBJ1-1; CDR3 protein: CASSHPGTASFF; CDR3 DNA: TGTGCCAGCAGCCATCCCGGGACAGCCTCATTCTTT
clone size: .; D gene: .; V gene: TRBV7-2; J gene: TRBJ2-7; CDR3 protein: CASSLSRSSYEQYF; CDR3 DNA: TGTGCCAGCAGCTTGTCACGGAGTTCCTACGAGCAGTACTTC
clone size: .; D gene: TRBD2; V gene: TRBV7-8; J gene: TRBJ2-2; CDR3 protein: CASSILHWAGGPYTGELFF; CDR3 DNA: TGTGCCAGCAGTATCCTCCATTGGGCGGGAGGGCCGTACACCGGGGAGCTGTTTTTT
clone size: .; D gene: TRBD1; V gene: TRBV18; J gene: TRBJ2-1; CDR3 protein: CASSPPGQGNNEQFF; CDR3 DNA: TGTGCCAGCTCACCACCGGGACAGGGGAACAATGAGCAGTTCTTC
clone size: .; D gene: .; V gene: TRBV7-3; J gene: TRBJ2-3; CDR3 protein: CASSRYNTDTQYF; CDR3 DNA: TGTGCCAGCAGCCGATACAACACAGATACGCAGTATTTT
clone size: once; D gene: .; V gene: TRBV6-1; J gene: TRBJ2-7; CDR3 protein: CASSEASWGRGGEQYF; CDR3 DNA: TGTGCCAGCAGTGAAGCTTCTTGGGGCAGAGGGGGCGAGCAGTACTTC
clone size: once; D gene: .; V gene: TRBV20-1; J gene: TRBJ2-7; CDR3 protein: CSARIHEQYF; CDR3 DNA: TGCAGTGCGAGGATCCACGAGCAGTACTTC
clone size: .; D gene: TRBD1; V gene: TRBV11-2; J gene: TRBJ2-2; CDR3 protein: CASSLAGTGRAGELFF; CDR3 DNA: TGTGCCAGCAGCTTAGCGGGGACAGGGCGGGCCGGGGAGCTGTTTTTT
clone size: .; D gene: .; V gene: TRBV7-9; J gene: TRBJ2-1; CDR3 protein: CASSLELSGARNEQFF; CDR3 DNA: TGTGCCAGCAGCTTAGAATTGTCAGGGGCAAGGAATGAGCAGTTCTTC
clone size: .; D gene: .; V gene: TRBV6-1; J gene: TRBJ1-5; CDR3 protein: CASSEGSGSPRSQPQHF; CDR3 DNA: TGTGCCAGCAGTGAGGGGTCGGGGTCTCCGAGGTCCCAGCCCCAGCATTTT
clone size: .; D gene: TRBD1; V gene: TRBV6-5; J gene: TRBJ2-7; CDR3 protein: CASSYRQGNYEQYF; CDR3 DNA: TGTGCCAGCAGCTACCGACAGGGAAACTACGAGCAGTACTTC
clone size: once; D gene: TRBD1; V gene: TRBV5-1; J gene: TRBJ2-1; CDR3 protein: CASSLSGQRLINEQFF; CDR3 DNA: TGCGCCAGCAGCTTGTCGGGACAGCGACTAATCAATGAGCAGTTCTTC
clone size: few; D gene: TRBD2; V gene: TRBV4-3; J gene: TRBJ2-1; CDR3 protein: CASSQDHTWSGRTNEQFF; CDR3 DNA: TGCGCCAGCAGCCAAGACCATACCTGGAGCGGGAGAACGAATGAGCAGTTCTTC
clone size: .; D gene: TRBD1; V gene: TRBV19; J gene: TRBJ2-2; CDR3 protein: CASSIIIQDRGVITGELFF; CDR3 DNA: TGTGCCAGTAGTATTATCATCCAGGACAGGGGTGTGATCACCGGGGAGCTGTTTTTT
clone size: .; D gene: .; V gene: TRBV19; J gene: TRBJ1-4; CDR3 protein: CASSRGGGEKLFF; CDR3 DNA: TGTGCCAGTAGTAGGGGGGGAGGTGAAAAACTGTTTTTT
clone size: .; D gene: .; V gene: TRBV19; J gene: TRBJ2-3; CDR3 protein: CATRPGGGTDTQYF; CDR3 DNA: TGTGCCACCCGTCCCGGGGGAGGCACAGATACGCAGTATTTT
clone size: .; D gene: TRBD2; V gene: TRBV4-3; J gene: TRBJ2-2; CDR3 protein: CASSQEPGLGVGELFF; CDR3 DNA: TGCGCCAGCAGCCAAGAACCGGGACTAGGGGTCGGGGAGCTGTTTTTT
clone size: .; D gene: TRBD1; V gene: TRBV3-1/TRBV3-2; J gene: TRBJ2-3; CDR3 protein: CASSHRQGSTDTQYF; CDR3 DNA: TGTGCCAGCAGCCACAGACAGGGATCCACAGATACGCAGTATTTT
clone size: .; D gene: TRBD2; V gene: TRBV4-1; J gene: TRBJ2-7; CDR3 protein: CASSQAPGGAFYEQYF; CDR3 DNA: TGCGCCAGCAGCCAAGCTCCCGGGGGGGCCTTCTACGAGCAGTACTTC
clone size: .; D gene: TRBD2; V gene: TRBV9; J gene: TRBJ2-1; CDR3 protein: CASSVLAGGYNEQFF; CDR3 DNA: TGTGCCAGCAGCGTCCTAGCGGGAGGCTACAATGAGCAGTTCTTC
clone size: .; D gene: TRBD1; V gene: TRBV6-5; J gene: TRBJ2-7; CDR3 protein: CASTLTGGSYEQYF; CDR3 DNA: TGTGCCAGCACCCTGACAGGGGGCTCGTACGAGCAGTACTTC
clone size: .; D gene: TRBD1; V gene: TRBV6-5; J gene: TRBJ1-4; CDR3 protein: CASSDRGREKLFF; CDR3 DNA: TGTGCCAGCAGCGACAGGGGGCGAGAAAAACTGTTTTTT
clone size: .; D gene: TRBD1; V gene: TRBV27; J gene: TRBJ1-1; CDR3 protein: CASSLRQGFTEAFF; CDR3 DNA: TGTGCCAGCAGTTTAAGACAGGGATTTACTGAAGCTTTCTTT
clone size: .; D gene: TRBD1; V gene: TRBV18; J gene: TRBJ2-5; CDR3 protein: CASSLGQGETQYF; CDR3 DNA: TGTGCCAGCTCATTAGGACAGGGTGAGACCCAGTACTTC
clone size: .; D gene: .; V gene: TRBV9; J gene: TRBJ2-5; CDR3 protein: CASSVFGGLETQYF; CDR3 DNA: TGTGCCAGCAGCGTATTCGGGGGGCTAGAGACCCAGTACTTC
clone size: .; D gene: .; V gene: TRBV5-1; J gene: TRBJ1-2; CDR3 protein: CASSLSRSQGSWDYGYTF; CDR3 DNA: TGCGCCAGCAGCTTGAGCCGATCTCAGGGATCTTGGGACTATGGCTACACCTTC
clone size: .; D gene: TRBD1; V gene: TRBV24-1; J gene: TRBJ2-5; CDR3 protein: CATSENRGETQYF; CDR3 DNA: TGTGCCACCAGTGAAAACAGGGGAGAGACCCAGTACTTC
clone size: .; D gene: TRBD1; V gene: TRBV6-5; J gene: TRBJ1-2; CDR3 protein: CASSYSGGGGHYGYTF; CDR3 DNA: TGTGCCAGCAGTTACTCCGGAGGGGGCGGACACTATGGCTACACCTTC
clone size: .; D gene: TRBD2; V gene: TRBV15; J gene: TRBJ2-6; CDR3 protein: CATQLPGRAGLGANVLTF; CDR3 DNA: TGTGCCACCCAACTACCAGGGAGGGCCGGCCTTGGGGCCAACGTCCTGACTTTC
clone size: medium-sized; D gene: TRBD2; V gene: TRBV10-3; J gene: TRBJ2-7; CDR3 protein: CAISERLALDEQYF; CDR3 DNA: TGTGCCATCAGTGAGCGACTAGCGTTGGACGAGCAGTACTTC
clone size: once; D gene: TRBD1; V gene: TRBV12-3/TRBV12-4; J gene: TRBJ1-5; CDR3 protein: CASSDQGAKPQHF; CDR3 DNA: TGTGCCAGCAGTGACCAGGGGGCGAAGCCCCAGCATTTT